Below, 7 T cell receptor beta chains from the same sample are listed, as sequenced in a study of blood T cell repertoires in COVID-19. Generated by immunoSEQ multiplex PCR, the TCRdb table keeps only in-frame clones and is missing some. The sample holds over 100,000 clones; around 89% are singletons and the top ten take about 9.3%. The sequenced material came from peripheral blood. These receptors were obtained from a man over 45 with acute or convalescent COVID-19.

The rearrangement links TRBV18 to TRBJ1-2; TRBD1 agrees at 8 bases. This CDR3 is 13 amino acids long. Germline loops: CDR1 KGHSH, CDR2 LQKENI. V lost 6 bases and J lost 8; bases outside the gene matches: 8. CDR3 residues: CASSLDRVGGYTF. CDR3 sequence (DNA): TGTGCCAGCTCCCTGGACAGGGTGGGAGGCTACACCTTC.

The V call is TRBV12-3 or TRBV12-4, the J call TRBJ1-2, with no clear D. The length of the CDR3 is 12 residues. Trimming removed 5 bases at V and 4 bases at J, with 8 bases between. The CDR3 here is CASSLDSYGYTF. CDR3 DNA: TGTGCCAGCAGTCTCGACTCCTATGGCTACACCTTC.

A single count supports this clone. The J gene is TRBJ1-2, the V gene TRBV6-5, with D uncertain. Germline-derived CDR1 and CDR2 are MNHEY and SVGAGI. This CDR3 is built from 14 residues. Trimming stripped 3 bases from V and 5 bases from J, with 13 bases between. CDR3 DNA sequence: TGTGCCAGCAGTTATAAGAAGATTACTTATGGCTACACCTTC. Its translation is CASSYKKITYGYTF.

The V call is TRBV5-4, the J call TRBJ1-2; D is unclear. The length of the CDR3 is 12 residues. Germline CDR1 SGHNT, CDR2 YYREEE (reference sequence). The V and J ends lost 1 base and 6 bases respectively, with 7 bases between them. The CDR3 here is CASSLSRDGYTF. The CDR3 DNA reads TGTGCCAGCAGCTTGTCGAGGGATGGCTACACCTTC.

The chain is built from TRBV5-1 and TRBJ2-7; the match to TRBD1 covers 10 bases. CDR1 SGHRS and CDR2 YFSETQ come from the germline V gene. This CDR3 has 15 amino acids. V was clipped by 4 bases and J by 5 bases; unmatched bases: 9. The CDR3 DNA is TGCGCCAGCAGCCCTAGGACAGGGGGTATACACGAGCAGTACTTC. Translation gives CASSPRTGGIHEQYF.

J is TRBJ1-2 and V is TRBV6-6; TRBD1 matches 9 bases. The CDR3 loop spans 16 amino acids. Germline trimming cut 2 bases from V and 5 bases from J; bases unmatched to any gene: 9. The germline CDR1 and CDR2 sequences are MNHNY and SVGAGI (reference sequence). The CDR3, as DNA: TGTGCCAGCAGTTACCCTAACCGCGACAGGGGGTATGGCTACACCTTC. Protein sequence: CASSYPNRDRGYGYTF.

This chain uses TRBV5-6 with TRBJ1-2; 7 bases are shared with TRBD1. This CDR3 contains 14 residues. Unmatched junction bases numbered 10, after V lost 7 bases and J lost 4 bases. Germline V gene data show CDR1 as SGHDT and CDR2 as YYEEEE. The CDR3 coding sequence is TGTGCCAGCCATCGGACAGGCGATTTCTATGGCTACACCTTC. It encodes CASHRTGDFYGYTF.